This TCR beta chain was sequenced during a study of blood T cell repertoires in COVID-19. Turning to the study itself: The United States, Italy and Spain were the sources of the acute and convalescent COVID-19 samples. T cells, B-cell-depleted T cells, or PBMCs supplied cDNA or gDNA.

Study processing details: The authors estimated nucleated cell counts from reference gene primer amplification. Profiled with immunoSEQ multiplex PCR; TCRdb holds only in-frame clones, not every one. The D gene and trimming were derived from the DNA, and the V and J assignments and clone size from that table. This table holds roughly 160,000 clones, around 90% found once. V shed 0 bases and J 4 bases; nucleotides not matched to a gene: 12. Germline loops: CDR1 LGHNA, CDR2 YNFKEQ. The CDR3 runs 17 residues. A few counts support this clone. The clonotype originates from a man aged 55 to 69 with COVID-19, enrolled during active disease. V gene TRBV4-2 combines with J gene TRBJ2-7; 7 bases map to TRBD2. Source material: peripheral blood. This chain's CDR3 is CASSQDLVGGSGYEQYF. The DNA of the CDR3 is TGTGCCAGCAGCCAAGATCTTGTGGGGGGGAGCGGATACGAGCAGTACTTC.